The 28 T cell receptor beta chains below all came from one sample that was sequenced in a study of cytomegalovirus exposure and HLA in healthy donors. Libraries were prepared by immunoSEQ multiplex PCR; TCRdb keeps only in-frame clonotypes and omits some of them. The sample has over 45,000 clones, 90% seen once. Sequencing was performed on PBMCs. All receptors come from a man aged 18 to 30 in good health and CMV-seronegative.

The CDR3 sequence: CASGLFPLDRVVDYEQYF. CDR3 coding DNA: TGTGCTAGTGGTTTGTTCCCGTTGGACAGGGTTGTAGACTACGAGCAGTACTTC. V is TRBV12-5 and J is TRBJ2-7, with 8 bases that match TRBD1. The CDR3 spans 18 residues. From germline, CDR1 is LGHNT and CDR2 FRNRAP. V was clipped by 2 bases and J by 3 bases; unmatched bases: 15. The entire variable domain, with the rest obtained from reference TRBV12-5 and TRBJ2-7, is as follows: DARVTQTPRHKVTEMGQEVTMRCQPILGHNTVFWYRQTMMQGLELLAYFRNRAPLDDSGMPKDRFSAEMPDATLATLKIQPSEPRDSAVYFCASGLFPLDRVVDYEQYFGPGTRLTVT.

The chain has TRBV18 and TRBJ2-6; the match to TRBD2 covers 7 bases. The CDR3 totals 18 residues. CDR1 is KGHSH and CDR2 is LQKENI in the germline V gene. The ends lost 3 bases at V and 2 bases at J; junction bases unmatched: 10. CDR3 in amino acids: CASSPQGGAVTGANVLTF. In nucleotides, the CDR3 is TGTGCCAGCTCACCCCAGGGAGGGGCGGTTACTGGGGCCAACGTCCTGACTTTC.

This chain connects TRBV7-2 to TRBJ1-4; weak D call: TRBD1 (6 bases). Trimming pared 5 bases from V and 7 bases from J, leaving 20 bases between. From germline, CDR1 is SGHTA and CDR2 FQGNSA. The CDR3 totals 16 residues. The CDR3 spells CASSLHSGGSVEKLFF. Written as DNA, the CDR3 is TGTGCCAGCAGCCTACACTCGGGGGGCAGCGTTGAAAAACTGTTTTTT.

V is TRBV2 and J is TRBJ2-7; D gene ambiguous. Trimming removed 4 bases at V and 6 bases at J, with 10 bases between. The CDR3 is 12 residues long. Per germline, CDR1 SNHLY and CDR2 FYNNEI. The CDR3 nucleotides read TGTGCCAGCAGTGTTTCCTTCCGCGAGCAGTACTTC. This encodes CASSVSFREQYF.

The chain employs TRBV7-9 and TRBJ2-3; 7 bases fit TRBD1. The trim removed 2 bases at V and 4 bases at J, leaving 6 bases unmatched. Germline lookup yields CDR1 SEHNR and CDR2 FQNEAQ (reference sequence). CDR3 size: 15 residues. The CDR3 loop is CASSLRQGESDTQYF. For the CDR3, the DNA is TGTGCCAGCAGCTTAAGACAGGGAGAGTCAGATACGCAGTATTTT.

This clone came up once. The V and J genes are TRBV5-1 and TRBJ2-3; 8 bases line up with TRBD2. The CDR3 length is 20 residues. V was clipped by 0 bases and J by 1 base; unmatched bases: 16. Germline loops: CDR1 SGHRS, CDR2 YFSETQ. The CDR3 DNA reads TGCGCCAGCAGCTTGGTCCCCCTAGGGTTGGTAGCGGGGCGCACAGATACGCAGTATTTT. This gives the protein CASSLVPLGLVAGRTDTQYF.

This clone has just one count. The J gene is TRBJ1-2, the V gene TRBV7-9; the match to TRBD1 covers 8 bases. V was pared by 0 bases and J by 6 bases, with 6 bases of the junction left unmatched. Germline V gene sequence: CDR1 SEHNR, CDR2 FQNEAQ (reference sequence). This CDR3 has 15 residues. CDR3 DNA sequence: TGTGCCAGCAGCTTAGCGGGGGAGACAGGGGATGGCTACACCTTC. Protein: CASSLAGETGDGYTF.

The V and J genes are TRBV5-1 and TRBJ2-3, with a possible D match to TRBD1 (5 bases). Germline CDR1 and CDR2: SGHRS and YFSETQ. This CDR3 has 18 amino acids. The ends were cut back, 0 bases at V and 1 base at J, with 18 bases in the middle. CDR3 in DNA: TGCGCCAGCAGCTTGGGTGTTGTAGGGGCCCTCGGCACAGATACGCAGTATTTT. This gives the protein CASSLGVVGALGTDTQYF. The full variable domain, in which reference TRBV5-1 and TRBJ2-3 provide the parts outside the CDR3, is KAGVTQTPRYLIKTRGQQVTLSCSPISGHRSVSWYQQTPGQGLQFLFEYFSETQRNKGNFPGRFSGRQFSNSRSEMNVSTLELGDSALYLCASSLGVVGALGTDTQYFGPGTRLTVL.

The V and J genes are TRBV9 and TRBJ1-4, with TRBD1 matching over 8 bases. Looked up from germline, CDR1 is SGDLS and CDR2 is YYNGEE. The CDR3 has 15 amino acids. J gave up 6 bases and V 4 bases, and 8 bases lay outside the gene matches. The CDR3 protein is CASSPSRGLYEKLFF. CDR3 DNA: TGTGCCAGCAGCCCCAGCAGGGGGCTTTATGAAAAACTGTTTTTT.

The V call is TRBV7-2, the J call TRBJ2-7; no reliable D call. The CDR3 is 16 amino acids. Trimming pared 5 bases from V and 3 bases from J, leaving 20 bases between. Germline CDR1 is SGHTA and CDR2 is FQGNSA. The CDR3 DNA follows: TGTGCCAGCAGCCCCCCGAGAAATTCCCTCCTCTACGAGCAGTACTTC. Amino acids: CASSPPRNSLLYEQYF.

The chain is built from TRBV4-1 and TRBJ1-5, with 7 bases matching TRBD1. The germline V gene encodes CDR1 MGHRA and CDR2 YSYEKL. The CDR3 has 15 residues. After removal of 1 base from V and 9 bases from J, the junction contained 9 bases not matched to a gene. The DNA for the CDR3 is TGCGCCAGCAGCCAAGTCACAGGGGCGACCGGGCCCCAGCATTTT. Translation: CASSQVTGATGPQHF.

The V call is TRBV1, the J call TRBJ2-5; the table's TRBD2 call for D was not verified on the DNA. TRBV1 is shown as a pseudogene. CDR3 size: 15 residues. CDR3 residues: CTSSQMTSGYETQYF. The CDR3 region has the DNA TGCACCAGCAGCCAGATGACTAGCGGGTACGAGACCCAGTACTTC.

This chain joins TRBV6-1 and TRBJ1-1, with 7 bases fitting TRBD1. After removal of 6 bases from V and 5 bases from J, the junction contained 9 bases not matched to a gene. There are 14 residues in the CDR3. Germline V lookup: CDR1 MNHNS, CDR2 SASEGT. The CDR3 is CASSAGQRGTEAFF. In DNA, the CDR3 is TGTGCCAGCAGCGCGGGACAGAGGGGTACTGAAGCTTTCTTT.

This clone was detected once. The chain uses TRBV5-1 and TRBJ1-1; no definite D call. This CDR3 contains 15 residues. Germline CDR1 is SGHRS and CDR2 is YFSETQ. The V end was cut by 3 bases, the J end by 5 bases, with 17 bases between. The chain's CDR3 is CASSSRSVPGTEAFF. DNA of the CDR3: TGCGCCAGCAGCTCACGTTCAGTCCCGGGAACTGAAGCTTTCTTT.

The chain carries TRBV5-6 and TRBJ2-3; TRBD2 agrees at 9 bases. The V segment lost 2 bases and the J segment 0 bases; nucleotides outside the gene matches: 7. Per germline, CDR1 SGHDT and CDR2 YYEEEE. This CDR3 contains 17 residues. CDR3 bases: TGTGCCAGCAGCTTTTCCCTCACTAGCGGGAGCACAGATACGCAGTATTTT. Translating gives CASSFSLTSGSTDTQYF.

V gene TRBV7-9 combines with J gene TRBJ2-7; 9 bases agree with TRBD1. Germline loops: CDR1 SEHNR, CDR2 FQNEAQ (reference sequence). The CDR3 is 14 residues long. V gave up 1 base and J gave up 6 bases; unmatched junction bases: 4. CDR3 sequence reads: CASSLGGTGSEQYF. The CDR3 region has the DNA TGTGCCAGCAGCTTAGGCGGGACAGGGAGCGAGCAGTACTTC.

The chain links TRBV28 to TRBJ1-1, with 10 bases identical to TRBD1. V shed 6 bases, J shed 3 bases, and the junction held 10 bases outside the gene matches. Germline V gives CDR1 MDHEN, CDR2 SYDVKM. The CDR3 is made up of 16 amino acids. The CDR3 loop reads CASRETGGPRHTEAFF. CDR3 nucleotide sequence: TGTGCCAGCAGAGAGACAGGGGGCCCTAGGCACACTGAAGCTTTCTTT.

This rearrangement joins TRBV28 to TRBJ2-1; a weak D match, TRBD2 (5 bases). CDR1 MDHEN and CDR2 SYDVKM come from the germline V gene. The CDR3 is 16 residues long. The V gene lost 1 base and the J gene lost 7 bases, with 17 bases spanning the gap. The CDR3 DNA reads TGTGCCAGCAGTTTATCGTGGGCTCCCCGGGGAAATGAGCAGTTCTTC. Its protein product is CASSLSWAPRGNEQFF. Based on the CDR3 plus reference TRBV28 and TRBJ2-1, the full variable domain is DVKVTQSSRYLVKRTGEKVFLECVQDMDHENMFWYRQDPGLGLRLIYFSYDVKMKEKGDIPEGYSVSREKKERFSLILESASTNQTSMYLCASSLSWAPRGNEQFFGPGTRLTVL.

A single count supports this clone. The gene calls are TRBV5-6 and TRBJ1-5; D ambiguous. Germline V gene sequence: CDR1 SGHDT, CDR2 YYEEEE. V dropped 2 bases and J dropped 0 bases, with 9 bases sitting between them. The CDR3 has 15 amino acids. CDR3 residues: CASSLGGYSNQPQHF. In DNA, the CDR3 is TGTGCCAGCAGCTTAGGAGGTTATAGCAATCAGCCCCAGCATTTT.

This clone was detected only once. The chain carries TRBV4-1 and TRBJ2-7; D remains unclear. Germline loops: CDR1 MGHRA, CDR2 YSYEKL. The CDR3 sequence is 17 residues long. V dropped 0 bases and J dropped 0 bases, with 15 bases sitting between them. The CDR3 is CASSQDHRRAISYEQYF. The DNA of the CDR3 is TGCGCCAGCAGCCAAGATCATCGGAGAGCGATCTCCTACGAGCAGTACTTC.

The V and J genes are TRBV28 and TRBJ1-2; D not resolved. Looked up from germline, CDR1 is MDHEN and CDR2 is SYDVKM. V lost 3 bases and J lost 2, with 7 bases in between. This CDR3 is built from 13 residues. CDR3 amino acids: CASSLANNYGYTF. The CDR3 bases are TGTGCCAGCAGTTTGGCAAACAACTATGGCTACACCTTC.

The CDR3 protein is CASSWDSSGNTIYF. The CDR3 coding sequence is TGTGCCAGCAGTTGGGACAGCTCTGGAAACACCATATATTTT. This sequence joins TRBV6-6 and TRBJ1-3; TRBD1 agrees at 7 bases. In germline, CDR1 is MNHNY, CDR2 SVGAGI (reference sequence). The CDR3 length is 14 residues. The ends lost 4 bases at V and 0 bases at J; junction bases unmatched: 0.

The chain has TRBV27 and TRBJ2-2, with D possibly being TRBD2 (6 bases). This CDR3 contains 14 residues. Trimming took off 5 bases at V and 3 bases at J, with 10 bases between the two ends. Germline V gives CDR1 MNHEY, CDR2 SMNVEV (reference sequence). DNA for the CDR3: TGTGCCAGCAGTCCGAGCGGGTACACCGGGGAGCTGTTTTTT. This translates into CASSPSGYTGELFF.

The chain combines TRBV28 with TRBJ1-5, with D perhaps TRBD1 (6 bases). The CDR3 consists of 14 residues. CDR1 and CDR2 from the germline V gene are MDHEN and SYDVKM. V shed 8 bases and J shed 4 bases, with 15 bases lying between them. In DNA, the CDR3 is TGTGCCAGCGGACCAACAGGGTCAAATCAGCCCCAGCATTTT. Its protein is CASGPTGSNQPQHF.

This chain uses TRBV4-1 with TRBJ1-3, with a possible D match to TRBD1 (6 bases). Deletions cut 2 bases from V and 0 bases from J, with 14 bases between. CDR1 and CDR2 (germline): MGHRA, YSYEKL. This CDR3 has 17 amino acids. This chain's CDR3 is CASSQPGQRHSGNTIYF. DNA for the CDR3: TGCGCCAGCAGCCAACCCGGACAGCGACACTCTGGAAACACCATATATTTT.

This clone was seen only once. J is TRBJ2-2 and V is TRBV28; D gene unclear. V shed 7 bases and J shed 3 bases, with 9 bases lying between them. Per the germline V gene, CDR1 is MDHEN and CDR2 is SYDVKM. The length of the CDR3 is 13 residues. The CDR3 loop is CASTLSDTGELFF. The CDR3 DNA sequence: TGTGCCAGCACCCTGTCAGACACCGGGGAGCTGTTTTTT.

The chain carries TRBV28 and TRBJ1-5; D is perhaps TRBD1 (5 bases). Looked up from germline, CDR1 is MDHEN and CDR2 is SYDVKM. This CDR3 has 15 residues. Trimming stripped 2 bases from V and 7 bases from J, with 15 bases between. This chain's CDR3 is CASSLAFDSGQPQHF. DNA for the CDR3: TGTGCCAGCAGTTTAGCGTTCGACAGCGGGCAGCCCCAGCATTTT.

The chain combines TRBV6-5 with TRBJ1-3, with 8 positions matching TRBD1. The junction had 6 bases not matched to a gene; V was cut back by 0 bases and J by 8 bases. There are 15 residues in the CDR3. In germline, CDR1 is MNHEY, CDR2 SVGAGI. The CDR3 spells CASSYSGRGRDTIYF. CDR3 nucleotides: TGTGCCAGCAGTTACTCCGGCAGGGGGCGGGACACCATATATTTT.